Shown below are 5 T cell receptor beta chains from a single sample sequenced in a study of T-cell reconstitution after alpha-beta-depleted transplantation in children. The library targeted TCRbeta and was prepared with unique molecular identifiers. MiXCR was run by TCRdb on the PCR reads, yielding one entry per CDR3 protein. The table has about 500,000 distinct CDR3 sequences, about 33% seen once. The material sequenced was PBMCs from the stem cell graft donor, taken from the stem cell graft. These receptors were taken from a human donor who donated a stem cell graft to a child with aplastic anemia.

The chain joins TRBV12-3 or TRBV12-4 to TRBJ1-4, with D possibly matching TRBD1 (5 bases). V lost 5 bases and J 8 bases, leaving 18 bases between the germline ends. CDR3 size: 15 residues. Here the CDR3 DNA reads TGTGCCAGCAGTGCCCGACAGTCCGGGGGGGAAAAACTGTTTTTT. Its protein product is CASSARQSGGEKLFF.

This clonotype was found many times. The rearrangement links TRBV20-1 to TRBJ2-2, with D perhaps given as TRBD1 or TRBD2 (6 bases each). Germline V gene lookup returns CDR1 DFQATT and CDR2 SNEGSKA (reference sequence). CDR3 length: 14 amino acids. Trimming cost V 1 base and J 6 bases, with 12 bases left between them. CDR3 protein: CSARGGAFPGELFF. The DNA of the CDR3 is TGCAGTGCTAGAGGGGGGGCTTTCCCCGGGGAGCTGTTTTTT.

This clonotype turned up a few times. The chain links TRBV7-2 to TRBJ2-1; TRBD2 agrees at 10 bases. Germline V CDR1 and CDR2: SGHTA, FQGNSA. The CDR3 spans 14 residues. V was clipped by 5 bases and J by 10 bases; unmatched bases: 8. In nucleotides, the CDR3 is TGTGCCAGCAGCCGCCGAGGTAGCGGGAGGGAGCAGTTCTTC. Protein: CASSRRGSGREQFF.

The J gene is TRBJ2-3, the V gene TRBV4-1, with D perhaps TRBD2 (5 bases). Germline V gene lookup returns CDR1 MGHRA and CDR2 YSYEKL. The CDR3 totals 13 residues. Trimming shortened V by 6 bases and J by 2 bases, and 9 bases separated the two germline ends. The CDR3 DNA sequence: TGCGCCAGCAGTACGGGATTCACAGATACGCAGTATTTT. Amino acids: CASSTGFTDTQYF.

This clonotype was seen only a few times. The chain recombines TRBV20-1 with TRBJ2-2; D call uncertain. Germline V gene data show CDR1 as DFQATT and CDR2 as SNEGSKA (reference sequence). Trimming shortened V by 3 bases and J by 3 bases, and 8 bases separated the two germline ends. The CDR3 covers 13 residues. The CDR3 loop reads CSASNSHTGELFF. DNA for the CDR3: TGCAGTGCTAGTAACAGCCACACCGGGGAGCTGTTTTTT.